One sample yielded the 11 T cell receptor beta chains listed below, sequenced in a study of T cells in Graves' hyperthyroidism and ophthalmopathy. Authors of the study amplified TCR beta CDR3 regions from RNA transcripts. A set of HTBI primers served as the primers for a first-round RT-PCR of the TCR CDR3. TCRdb re-analysed the multiplex PCR reads in MiXCR, keeping a single row per CDR3 protein. The table has 550,000 to 800,000 distinct CDR3 sequences, around 15% seen once. The material sequenced was blood. These receptors were obtained from a man between 45 and 60 years old with Graves' hyperthyroidism.

The chain recombines TRBV20-1 with TRBJ2-1; TRBD2 matches 10 bases. V lost 6 bases and J lost 8; bases outside the gene matches: 19. The CDR3 spans 17 residues. CDR1 and CDR2 from the germline V gene are DFQATT and SNEGSKA (reference sequence). CDR3 DNA sequence: TGCAGTGCCCCCCGCGGGGCTAGCGGGAGAAGATGGGATGAGCAGTTCTTC. Translating it yields CSAPRGASGRRWDEQFF.

There are a few counts of this clonotype. The chain uses TRBV20-1 and TRBJ2-1; D gene ambiguous. Germline V gives CDR1 DFQATT, CDR2 SNEGSKA (reference sequence). The CDR3 contains 12 residues. The V and J ends lost 5 bases and 4 bases respectively, with 9 bases between them. The CDR3 DNA reads TGCAGTGCTTCCGCTTCATACAATGAGCAGTTCTTC. Translation gives CSASASYNEQFF.

This clonotype has at least ten counts. The gene calls are TRBV7-9 and TRBJ2-5, with 9 bases identical to TRBD2. The germline gives CDR1 SEHNR, CDR2 FQNEAQ (reference sequence). The trim removed 3 bases at V and 2 bases at J, leaving 4 bases unmatched. CDR3 length: 15 amino acids. Here the CDR3 reads CASSFRLADQETQYF. Here the CDR3 DNA reads TGTGCCAGCAGCTTCCGACTAGCGGATCAAGAGACCCAGTACTTC.

In this sample, this clonotype turned up many times. CDR3 nucleotide sequence: TGTGCCAGCAGTTATACCACAGATACGCAGTATTTT. It encodes CASSYTTDTQYF. The chain has TRBV2 and TRBJ2-3; no firm D call. CDR1 SNHLY and CDR2 FYNNEI come from the germline V gene. V lost 5 bases, J lost 2 bases, and 5 bases lay in between. This CDR3 comprises 12 residues.

This clonotype was picked up a small number of times. This sequence joins TRBV3-1 and TRBJ1-5; D might be TRBD1 (6 bases). V was clipped by 1 base and J by 5 bases, with 9 bases between them. CDR1 is LGHDT and CDR2 is YNNKEL in the germline V gene (reference sequence). The CDR3 is 14 amino acids. The CDR3 spells CASSQAGAHQPQHF. The CDR3 region has the DNA TGTGCCAGCAGCCAAGCAGGGGCGCATCAGCCCCAGCATTTT.

As for this clonotype: Sequence at one end of the junction differs from germline and may be a read error. The chain employs TRBV2 and TRBJ2-2; TRBD1 matches 8 bases. Germline lookup yields CDR1 SNHLY and CDR2 FYNNEI. This CDR3 has 15 amino acids. The CDR3 here is CASSEDRGMTGELFF. CDR3 nucleotides: TGTGCCAGCAGCGAAGACAGGGGAATGACCGGGGAGCTGTTTTTT.

This clonotype was observed a handful of times. The chain links TRBV30 to TRBJ2-7, with TRBD2 identical over 7 bases. CDR1 and CDR2 from the germline V gene are GTSNPN and SVGIG (reference sequence). The CDR3 spans 14 residues. The V gene end was trimmed by 0 bases and the J gene end by 5 bases; junction bases not matched to a gene: 7. CDR3 region: CAWSVSGAPHEQYF. Here the CDR3 DNA reads TGTGCCTGGAGTGTAAGCGGGGCGCCCCACGAGCAGTACTTC.

This clonotype occurred a few times. The chain joins TRBV28 to TRBJ2-2, with D unresolved. From germline, CDR1 is MDHEN and CDR2 SYDVKM. Trimming shortened V by 3 bases and J by 0 bases, and 8 bases separated the two germline ends. The CDR3 consists of 15 residues. In DNA form, the CDR3 reads TGTGCCAGCAGTTTGTCACATCCGAACACCGGGGAGCTGTTTTTT. Encoded protein: CASSLSHPNTGELFF.

This clonotype has ten or more counts. This chain uses TRBV2 with TRBJ1-5; tentatively, D is TRBD1 (5 bases). The CDR3 is 13 amino acids. Trimming pared 0 bases from V and 7 bases from J, leaving 7 bases between. CDR1 SNHLY and CDR2 FYNNEI come from the germline V gene. The DNA of the CDR3 is TGTGCCAGCAGTGAAGCGCGGGGCCAGCCCCAGCATTTT. It encodes CASSEARGQPQHF.

This clonotype was recorded many times. CDR3 amino acids: CASSYSKAGRMNTEAFF. The CDR3 DNA sequence: TGTGCCAGCAGTTACTCTAAGGCAGGAAGAATGAACACTGAAGCTTTCTTT. The chain joins TRBV6-2 or TRBV6-3 to TRBJ1-1, with D unclear. V was trimmed by 0 bases and J by 0 bases, leaving 14 bases between them. The CDR3 length is 17 residues. Germline V gene data show CDR1 as MNHEY and CDR2 as SVGEGT.

The V call is TRBV29-1, the J call TRBJ2-3, with D perhaps TRBD2 (6 bases). The CDR3 contains 13 residues. Germline V lookup: CDR1 SQVTM, CDR2 ANQGSEA. Trimming took 7 bases from V and 4 from J, leaving 15 bases between them. The CDR3, as DNA: TGCAGCGCTCTAGCGTCCCCAGCAGATACGCAGTATTTT. Translated: CSALASPADTQYF.